Below, one T cell receptor (beta chain) is given with its context. Antigen unknown. Per the original data handling: Junction-only sequences without quality scores came from ImmunoSEQ, so filtering differed. Only in-frame clones appear in the TCRdb table, and some are missing; sequencing was by immunoSEQ multiplex PCR. Clone size and the V and J calls come from that table; the DNA yielded D and trimming. The table lists around 700,000 clones, roughly 70% of them singletons. This record comes from a study of shared clonotypes between healthy human individuals. Looking at the study overall: Three plates each covered CD4 naive and memory; CD8 naive two, CD8 memory one. Study-wide results and caveats: Among the subsets, naive ones generally showed larger estimated richness than memory ones. Approximately 5% was the fraction of naive CD4 clonotypes found shared across four donors.

The CDR3 contains 16 residues. V shed 5 bases and J shed 1 base, with 12 bases lying between them. The germline V gene encodes CDR1 WNHNN and CDR2 SYGVQD (reference sequence). This receptor was identified in a woman aged 25 to 39 in good health. The chain uses TRBV10-1 and TRBJ2-6; no firm D call. The sequenced material came from memory CD4+ T cells sorted from blood. Subset meaning: CD45RA-negative fraction. The DNA for the CDR3 is TGCGCCAGCAGTTCAGGTTCAAGTTCTGGGGCCAACGTCCTGACTTTC. This encodes CASSSGSSSGANVLTF.